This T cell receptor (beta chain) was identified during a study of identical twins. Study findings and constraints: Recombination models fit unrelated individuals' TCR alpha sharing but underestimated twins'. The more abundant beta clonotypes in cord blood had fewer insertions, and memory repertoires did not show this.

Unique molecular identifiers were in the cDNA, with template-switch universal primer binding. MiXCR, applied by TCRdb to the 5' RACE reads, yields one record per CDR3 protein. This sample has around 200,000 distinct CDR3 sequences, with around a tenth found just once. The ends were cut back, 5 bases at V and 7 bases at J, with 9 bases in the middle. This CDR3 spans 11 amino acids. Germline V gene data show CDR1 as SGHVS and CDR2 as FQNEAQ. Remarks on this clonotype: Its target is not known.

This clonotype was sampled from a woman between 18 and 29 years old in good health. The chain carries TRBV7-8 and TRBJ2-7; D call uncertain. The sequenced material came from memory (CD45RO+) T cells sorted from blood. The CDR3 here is CASSAMWEQYF. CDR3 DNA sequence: TGTGCCAGCAGCGCAATGTGGGAGCAGTACTTC.